A selection of T cell receptor beta chains follows, all from one sample in a study of shared clonotypes between healthy human individuals. TCRdb's copy holds only in-frame clones and misses some; the assay was immunoSEQ multiplex PCR. The data hold some 1.4 million clones, with around 97% observed a single time. The sample consisted of naive CD4+ T cells sorted from blood. The receptors were sampled from a man aged 30-40 years in good health. The CDR3 runs from the conserved cysteine through the conserved F or W. A D gene is named only where the DNA matches it firmly. The size entry is marked missing in some rows and otherwise reads once, few, many or a size class.

V,size,J,D,length,DNA,CDR3
TRBV7-2,few,TRBJ2-1,-,13,TGTGCCAGCAGCCTACCCCCTATCTACGAGCAGTTCTTC,CASSLPPIYEQFF
TRBV5-1,-,TRBJ2-1,TRBD1,14,TGCGCCAGCAGCTTCGGGGACAGGGGTTATGAGCAGTTCTTC,CASSFGDRGYEQFF
TRBV7-6,-,TRBJ1-1,-,17,TGTGCCAGCAGCTTAGTGCGGGGGGGCGGGCGGAACACTGAAGCTTTCTTT,CASSLVRGGGRNTEAFF
TRBV21-1,-,TRBJ2-1,-,16,TGTGCCAGCAGCAACGGACTAGCGGGAAAGGACAATGAGCAGTTCTTC,CASSNGLAGKDNEQFF
TRBV28,-,TRBJ1-2,-,15,TGTGCCAGCAGTTTAAAATGGCAGAGTACCTATGGCTACACCTTC,CASSLKWQSTYGYTF
TRBV19,-,TRBJ2-1,-,14,TGTGCCAGTACCCCGTGGGGTAGCGACAATGAGCAGTTCTTC,CASTPWGSDNEQFF
TRBV5-8,-,TRBJ2-1,TRBD1,14,TGTGCCAGCAGCTCTGGGACAGCCTACCATGAGCAGTTCTTC,CASSSGTAYHEQFF
TRBV6-5,-,TRBJ1-5,-,12,TGTGCCAGCGGGGCTCCAAATCAGCCCCAGCATTTT,CASGAPNQPQHF
TRBV10-3,once,TRBJ2-7,TRBD1,14,TGTGCCCTAAAGGGACAGTTAAGCTCCTACGAGCAGTACTTC,CALKGQLSSYEQYF
TRBV4-1,-,TRBJ2-7,TRBD1,15,TGCGCCAGCAGCCGCCCCGGGGACAGCCTCTACGAGCAGTACTTC,CASSRPGDSLYEQYF
TRBV27,-,TRBJ2-5,TRBD2,16,TGTGCCAGCAGTTTCAGCTCTAGCGGGAGTTTTGAGACCCAGTACTTC,CASSFSSSGSFETQYF
TRBV19,-,TRBJ1-5,-,13,TGTGCCAGTCATGGCATTCGAAATCAGCCCCAGCATTTT,CASHGIRNQPQHF
TRBV19,-,TRBJ2-1,TRBD2,16,TGTGCCAGCAGAGGTGCGGGAGGTGGGAGCTACAATGAGCAGTTCTTC,CASRGAGGGSYNEQFF
TRBV28,once,TRBJ2-7,TRBD2,14,TGTGCCAGCAACCACGCGGGGGTCTCCTACGAGCAGTACTTC,CASNHAGVSYEQYF
TRBV7-9,-,TRBJ2-7,-,18,TGTGCCAGCAGCTTCCAACCCCTCGCAGGGGCCGTCCTCTACGAGCAGTACTTC,CASSFQPLAGAVLYEQYF
TRBV4-1,-,TRBJ2-3,TRBD2,17,TGCGCCAGCAGCCAATTACTAGCGGGAGTTTCCATAGATACGCAGTATTTT,CASSQLLAGVSIDTQYF